This TCR beta chain was profiled in a study of Ad26.COV2.S vaccination and SARS-CoV-2 variants. The overall study: The donor belonged to the COV1001 Ad26.COV2.S trial arm. Into the muscle, Ad26.COV2.S was dosed once or twice, 56 days apart. Study-wide results and limits: A substantial breadth of spike-specific CD8+ and CD4+ T cell responses after vaccination has been reported.

The CDR3 spans 15 residues. V lost 5 bases to trimming and J lost 0 bases, with 11 bases between them. Germline V gives CDR1 LGHNA, CDR2 YSLEER. The treatment denotes: 15 to 20 received Ad26.COV2.S at low or high dose, single or two shots; about five received placebo; per-sample allocation not given. Samples came from day 63 after the first vaccine or placebo injection. An 18-55-year-old adult in Boston served as donor. Sequencing used immunoSEQ multiplex PCR; TCRdb keeps in-frame clones, though not all of them. The top ten hold about 7.4% of the sample, which has hundreds of thousands of clones, roughly 85% seen once. As concerns this clone: What it recognizes is unknown.

The chain joins TRBV4-3 to TRBJ1-3; D might be TRBD1 (5 bases). The starting material was peripheral blood, obtained in a trial of Ad26.COV2.S vaccine versus placebo. The source of this sequence is a person between 18 and 65 years old who received the Ad26.COV2.S COVID-19 vaccine or a placebo. The CDR3 DNA sequence: TGCGCCAGCAGCGGACACGATTCCTCTGGAAACACCATATATTTT. Translation gives CASSGHDSSGNTIYF.